There are a few counts of the clone carrying this T cell receptor beta chain. Its antigen is undetermined. The source of the sample is a study of post-analysis software for immune sequencing data. Study-wide background: Recorded disease courses covered relapsing-remitting, secondary progressive and progressive-relapsing multiple sclerosis. Some patients had no subtype annotation. Points from the study as a whole: Relative to controls, patients with multiple sclerosis showed significantly lower normalized Chao1 diversity. Under F measure analysis, samples from one preparation batch co-clustered strongly. About 5 TRBV segments (TRBV5-6, TRBV5-1 and TRBV20-1 among them) occurred more frequently in patients than in controls.

V was clipped by 5 bases and J by 2 bases, with 14 bases between them. The CDR3 runs 15 residues. Unique molecular identifiers were built into the TCR beta cDNA libraries. Around 460,000 cDNA molecules came from around 0.96 to 9.9 million T cells. TCRdb independently ran MiXCR on the PCR reads; one entry per CDR3 protein. The table includes a few hundred thousand distinct CDR3 sequences, approximately 34% detected once. The chain links TRBV12-3 or TRBV12-4 to TRBJ2-3; D is uncertain. The sequencing sample was made of blood. This sequence was found in a girl aged 2 to 17 with multiple sclerosis. The CDR3 sequence: CASSVLRSSTDTQYF. CDR3 nucleotide sequence: TGTGCCAGCAGTGTTTTACGATCCTCCACAGATACGCAGTATTTT.